This entry lists 15 T cell receptor beta chains sequenced from one sample in a study of blood T cell repertoires in COVID-19 (dated by TCRdb to the early 2020s). Library method: the immunoSEQ multiplex PCR assay. The table was pulled from immuneACCESS by TCRdb, which kept in-frame rearrangements only. Such tables lose some clones; where checked, under half of the loss comes from unresolved V genes, and the rest has no known cause. This sample lists roughly 200,000 clones; about 88% were detected once. The ten largest account for less than 7.5% of the sample. Material: peripheral blood. The receptors were sampled from a woman between 40 and 55 years old who had recovered from COVID-19.

The chain links TRBV27 to TRBJ1-5; D unclear. V shed 3 bases and J shed 7 bases, with 10 bases lying between them. This CDR3 is 13 amino acids long. Germline V gene sequence: CDR1 MNHEY, CDR2 SMNVEV (reference sequence). The CDR3 nucleotides read TGTGCCAGCAGTTTTATGGGGAGCCAGCCCCAGCATTTT. Protein: CASSFMGSQPQHF.

The V and J genes are TRBV21-1 and TRBJ2-3; TRBD2, as called in the table, went unchecked against the DNA. TRBV21-1 is an annotated pseudogene. This CDR3 has 16 residues. In nucleotides, the CDR3 is TGTGCCAGCAGCAAAGCAAAACCAACTAGCACAGATACGCAGTATTTT. Protein sequence: CASSKAKPTSTDTQYF.

This rearrangement joins TRBV4-2 to TRBJ1-6; no firm D call. Germline V gene lookup returns CDR1 LGHNA and CDR2 YNFKEQ. The CDR3 has 18 amino acids. Trimming left V 1 base short and J 7 bases short, with 20 bases between. Here the CDR3 DNA reads TGTGCCAGCAGCCAAGGTACAGAAGGTTCAACCCAGAATTCACCCCTCCACTTT. Amino acids: CASSQGTEGSTQNSPLHF.

This chain connects TRBV6-2 or TRBV6-3 to TRBJ2-3; 9 nucleotides agree with TRBD2. CDR3 length equals 16 residues. V gave up 6 bases and J gave up 2 bases; unmatched junction bases: 9. Germline-derived CDR1 and CDR2 are MNHEY and SVGEGT. The CDR3 bases are TGTGCCAGCAGCTCCCGGGCTAGCGGGAACACAGATACGCAGTATTTT. Protein sequence: CASSSRASGNTDTQYF.

V usage is TRBV28 and J usage is TRBJ1-2; 10 bases match TRBD1. Per germline, CDR1 MDHEN and CDR2 SYDVKM. The CDR3 is made up of 15 amino acids. The ends lost 4 bases at V and 7 bases at J; junction bases unmatched: 9. CDR3 amino acids: CASSSGTGVVGGYTF. CDR3 DNA: TGTGCCAGCAGTTCCGGGACAGGGGTTGTAGGTGGCTACACCTTC.

The J gene is TRBJ1-1, the V gene TRBV5-1; maybe TRBD1 (5 bases). Germline CDR1 reads SGHRS; CDR2 reads YFSETQ. V lost 0 bases and J 5 bases, leaving 14 bases between the germline ends. The CDR3 has 15 residues. The CDR3 is CASSLGALGGTEAFF. The CDR3 DNA follows: TGCGCCAGCAGCTTGGGGGCTCTCGGGGGTACTGAAGCTTTCTTT.

This chain connects TRBV5-8 to TRBJ1-3; D may be TRBD1 (5 bases). The CDR3 covers 15 residues. Germline V gene lookup returns CDR1 SGHTS and CDR2 YDEGEE. The germline V and J ends were trimmed by 3 bases and 0 bases, with 10 bases remaining between them. In DNA, the CDR3 is TGTGCCAGCAGCTGGGGACTCCACTCTGGAAACACCATATATTTT. Amino acids: CASSWGLHSGNTIYF. Full variable domain (outside the CDR3, taken from reference TRBV5-8 and TRBJ1-3): EAGVTQSPTHLIKTRGQQATLRCSPISGHTSVYWYQQALGLGLQFLLWYDEGEERNRGNFPPRFSGRQFPNYSSELNVNALELEDSALYLCASSWGLHSGNTIYFGEGSWLTVV.

The J gene is TRBJ2-5, the V gene TRBV30; possible D gene TRBD1, 6 bases. The CDR3 has 15 residues. Germline lookup yields CDR1 GTSNPN and CDR2 SVGIG (reference sequence). The V and J ends lost 0 bases and 2 bases respectively, with 13 bases between them. The CDR3 sequence is CAWSVGTRDQETQYF. CDR3 coding DNA: TGTGCCTGGAGTGTAGGGACACGAGATCAAGAGACCCAGTACTTC.

The chain joins TRBV12-5 to TRBJ2-5; 7 bases line up with TRBD1. Germline CDR1 is LGHNT and CDR2 is FRNRAP. The CDR3 covers 15 residues. V was clipped by 6 bases and J by 2 bases; unmatched bases: 9. CDR3 DNA sequence: TGTGCTAGTGGCTCCGGGACAGACCGACAAGAGACCCAGTACTTC. Its protein product is CASGSGTDRQETQYF.

The chain carries TRBV3-1 (or the pseudogene TRBV3-2) and TRBJ1-1, with D possibly being TRBD1 (6 bases). This CDR3 spans 14 amino acids. The germline V gene encodes CDR1 LGHDT and CDR2 YNNKEL (reference sequence). V was pared by 2 bases and J by 6 bases, with 13 bases between. CDR3: CASSQRGGAAEAFF. The DNA of the CDR3 is TGTGCCAGCAGCCAACGAGGGGGGGCCGCTGAAGCTTTCTTT.

The J gene is TRBJ2-7, the V gene TRBV5-1; TRBD2 matches 13 bases. Germline V gene sequence: CDR1 SGHRS, CDR2 YFSETQ. This CDR3 has 15 amino acids. V shed 2 bases, J shed 7 bases, and the junction held 6 bases outside the gene matches. CDR3: CASSFGLAGVGEQYF. DNA of the CDR3: TGCGCCAGCAGCTTCGGACTAGCGGGAGTAGGGGAGCAGTACTTC.

The rearrangement joins TRBV9 to TRBJ2-3; weak D call: TRBD2 (6 bases). The germline gives CDR1 SGDLS, CDR2 YYNGEE. Trimming took 0 bases from V and 6 from J, leaving 17 bases between them. The CDR3 has 16 amino acids. The CDR3: CASSVGDLTFVDTQYF. Written as DNA, the CDR3 is TGTGCCAGCAGCGTAGGGGACTTGACTTTTGTTGATACGCAGTATTTT.

J is TRBJ1-2 and V is TRBV4-2; D remains unclear. This CDR3 comprises 14 residues. Germline CDR1 and CDR2: LGHNA and YNFKEQ. The V end lost 1 base, the J end lost 1 base, and 7 bases lay between the germline ends. The CDR3 sequence: CASSQAHGNYGYTF. CDR3 DNA: TGTGCCAGCAGCCAAGCCCACGGTAACTATGGCTACACCTTC.

V is TRBV30 and J is TRBJ1-2; 7 bases agree with TRBD1. Germline trimming cut 3 bases from V and 4 bases from J; bases unmatched to any gene: 8. The CDR3 length is 14 residues. The germline gives CDR1 GTSNPN, CDR2 SVGIG (reference sequence). As DNA, the CDR3 is TGTGCCTGGAGCGAGGGGGCTCACCCCTATGGCTACACCTTC. This encodes CAWSEGAHPYGYTF.

The V gene is TRBV5-1, the J gene TRBJ1-3; 7 bases fit TRBD1. This CDR3 is built from 16 residues. Trimming took 5 bases from V and 8 from J; bases not matched to a gene: 16. Germline values: CDR1 SGHRS, CDR2 YFSETQ. CDR3 DNA: TGCGCCAGCAGTTCCCAGGGACAGCCCCTTGAGGACACCATATATTTT. As protein: CASSSQGQPLEDTIYF.